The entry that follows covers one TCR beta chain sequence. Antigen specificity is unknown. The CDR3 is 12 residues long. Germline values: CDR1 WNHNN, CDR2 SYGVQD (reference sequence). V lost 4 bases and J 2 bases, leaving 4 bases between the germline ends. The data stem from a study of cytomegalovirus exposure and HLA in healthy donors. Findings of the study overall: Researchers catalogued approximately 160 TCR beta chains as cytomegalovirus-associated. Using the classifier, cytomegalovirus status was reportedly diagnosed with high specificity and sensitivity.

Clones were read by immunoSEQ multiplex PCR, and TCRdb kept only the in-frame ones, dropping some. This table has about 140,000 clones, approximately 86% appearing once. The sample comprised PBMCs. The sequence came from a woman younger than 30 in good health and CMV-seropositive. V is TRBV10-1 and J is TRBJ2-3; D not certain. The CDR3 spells CASSGATDTQYF. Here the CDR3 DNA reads TGCGCCAGCAGTGGGGCCACAGATACGCAGTATTTT.